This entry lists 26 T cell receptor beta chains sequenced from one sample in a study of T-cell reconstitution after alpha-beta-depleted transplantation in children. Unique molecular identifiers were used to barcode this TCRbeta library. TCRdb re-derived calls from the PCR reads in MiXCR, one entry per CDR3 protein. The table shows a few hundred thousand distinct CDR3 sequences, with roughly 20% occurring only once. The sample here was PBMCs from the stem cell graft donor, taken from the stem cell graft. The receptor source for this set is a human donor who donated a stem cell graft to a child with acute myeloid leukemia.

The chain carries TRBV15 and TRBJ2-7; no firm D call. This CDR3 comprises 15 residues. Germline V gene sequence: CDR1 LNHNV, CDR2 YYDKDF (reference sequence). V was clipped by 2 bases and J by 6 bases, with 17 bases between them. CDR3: CATSRPGRKMGEQYF. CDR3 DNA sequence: TGTGCCACCAGCAGACCTGGACGTAAGATGGGCGAGCAGTACTTC.

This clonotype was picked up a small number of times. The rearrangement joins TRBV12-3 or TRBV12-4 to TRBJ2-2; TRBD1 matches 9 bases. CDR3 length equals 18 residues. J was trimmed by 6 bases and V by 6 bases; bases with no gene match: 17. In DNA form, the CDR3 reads TGTGCCAGCAGCGTGGGGGACAGGGTTTATTATTTATCCGGGGAGCTGTTTTTT. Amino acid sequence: CASSVGDRVYYLSGELFF.

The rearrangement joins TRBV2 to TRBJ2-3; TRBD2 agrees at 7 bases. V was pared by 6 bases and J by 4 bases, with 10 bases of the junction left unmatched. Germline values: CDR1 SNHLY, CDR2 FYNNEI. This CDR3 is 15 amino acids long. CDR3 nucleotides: TGTGCCAGCAGCCCGACTAGCTTGGAGGCAGATACGCAGTATTTT. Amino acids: CASSPTSLEADTQYF.

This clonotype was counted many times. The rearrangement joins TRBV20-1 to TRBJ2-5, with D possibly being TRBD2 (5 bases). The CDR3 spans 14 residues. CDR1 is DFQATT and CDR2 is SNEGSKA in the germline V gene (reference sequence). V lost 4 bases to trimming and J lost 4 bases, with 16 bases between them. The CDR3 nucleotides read TGCAGTGCTAACCCCCCTCGGGATGGAGAGACCCAGTACTTC. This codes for CSANPPRDGETQYF.

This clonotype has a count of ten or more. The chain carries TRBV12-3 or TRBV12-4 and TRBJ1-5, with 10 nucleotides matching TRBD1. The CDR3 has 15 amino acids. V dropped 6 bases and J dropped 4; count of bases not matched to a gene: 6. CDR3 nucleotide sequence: TGTGCCAGCAGGGACAGGGGGGGCAGTAATCAGCCCCAGCATTTT. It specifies CASRDRGGSNQPQHF.

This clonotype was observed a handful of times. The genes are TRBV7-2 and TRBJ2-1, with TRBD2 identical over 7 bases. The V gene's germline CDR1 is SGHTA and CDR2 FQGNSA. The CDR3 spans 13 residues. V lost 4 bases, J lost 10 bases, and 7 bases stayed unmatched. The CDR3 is CASSWPGGIEQFF. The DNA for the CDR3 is TGTGCCAGCAGCTGGCCGGGAGGCATCGAGCAGTTCTTC.

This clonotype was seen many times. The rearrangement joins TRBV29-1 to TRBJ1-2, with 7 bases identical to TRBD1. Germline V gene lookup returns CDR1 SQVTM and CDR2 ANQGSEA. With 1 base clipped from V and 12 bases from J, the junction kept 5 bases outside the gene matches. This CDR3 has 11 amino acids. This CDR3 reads CSVEARQGNTF. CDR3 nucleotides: TGCAGCGTTGAAGCAAGACAGGGAAACACCTTC.

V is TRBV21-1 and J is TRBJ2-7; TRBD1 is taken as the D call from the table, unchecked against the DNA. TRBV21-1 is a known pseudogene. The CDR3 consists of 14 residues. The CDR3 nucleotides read TGTGCCAGCAGCACCAAGCCCGGACAGGAAAAGCAGTACTTC. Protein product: CASSTKPGQEKQYF.

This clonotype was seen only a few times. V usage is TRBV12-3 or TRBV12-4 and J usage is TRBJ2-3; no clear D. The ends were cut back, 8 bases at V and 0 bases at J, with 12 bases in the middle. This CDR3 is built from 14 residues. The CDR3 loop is CASSIAGSTDTQYF. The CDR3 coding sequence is TGTGCCAGCTCAATTGCCGGGAGCACAGATACGCAGTATTTT.

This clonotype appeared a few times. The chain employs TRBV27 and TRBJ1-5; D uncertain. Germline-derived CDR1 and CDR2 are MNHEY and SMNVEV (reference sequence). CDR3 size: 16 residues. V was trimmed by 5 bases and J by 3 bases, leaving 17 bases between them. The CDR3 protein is CASSPYWLGPNQPQHF. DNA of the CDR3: TGTGCCAGCAGTCCCTATTGGCTGGGTCCCAATCAGCCCCAGCATTTT.

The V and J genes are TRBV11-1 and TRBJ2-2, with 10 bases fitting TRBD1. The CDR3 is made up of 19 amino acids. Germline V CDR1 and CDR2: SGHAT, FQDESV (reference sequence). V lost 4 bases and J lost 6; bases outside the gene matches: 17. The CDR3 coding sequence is TGTGCCAGCAGCTGGACAGGGGGTCGGAGGTCCTCCGTCGCCGGGGAGCTGTTTTTT. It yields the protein CASSWTGGRRSSVAGELFF. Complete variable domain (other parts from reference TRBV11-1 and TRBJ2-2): EAEVAQSPRYKITEKSQAVAFWCDPISGHATLYWYRQILGQGPELLVQFQDESVVDDSQLPKDRFSAERLKGVDSTLKIQPAELGDSAMYLCASSWTGGRRSSVAGELFFGEGSRLTVL.

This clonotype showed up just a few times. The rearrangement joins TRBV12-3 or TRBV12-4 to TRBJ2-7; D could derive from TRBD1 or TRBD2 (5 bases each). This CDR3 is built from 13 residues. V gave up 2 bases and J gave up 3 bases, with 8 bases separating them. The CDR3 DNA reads TGTGCCAGCAGTTTACGGGACGACTACGAGCAGTACTTC. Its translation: CASSLRDDYEQYF.

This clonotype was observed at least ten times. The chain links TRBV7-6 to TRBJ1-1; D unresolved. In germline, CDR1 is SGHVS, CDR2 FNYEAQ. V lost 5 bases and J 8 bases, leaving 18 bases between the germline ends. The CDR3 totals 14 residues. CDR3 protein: CASSPEETGIEAFF. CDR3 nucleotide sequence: TGTGCCAGCAGCCCTGAAGAAACCGGGATAGAAGCTTTCTTT.

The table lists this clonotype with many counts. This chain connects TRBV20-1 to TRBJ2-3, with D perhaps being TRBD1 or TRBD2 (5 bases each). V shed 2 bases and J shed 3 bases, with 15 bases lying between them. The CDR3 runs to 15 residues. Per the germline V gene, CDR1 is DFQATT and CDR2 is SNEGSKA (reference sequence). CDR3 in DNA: TGCAGTGCTAGAATGGGGCGAGGGTCTACAGATACGCAGTATTTT. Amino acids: CSARMGRGSTDTQYF.

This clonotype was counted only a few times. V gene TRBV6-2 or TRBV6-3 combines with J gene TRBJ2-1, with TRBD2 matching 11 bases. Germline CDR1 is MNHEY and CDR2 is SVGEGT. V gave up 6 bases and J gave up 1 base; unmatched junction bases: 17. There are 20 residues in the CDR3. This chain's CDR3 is CASSPGGLAGGIGSYNEQFF. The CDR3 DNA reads TGTGCCAGCAGCCCCGGAGGGCTAGCGGGAGGAATAGGGTCCTACAATGAGCAGTTCTTC.

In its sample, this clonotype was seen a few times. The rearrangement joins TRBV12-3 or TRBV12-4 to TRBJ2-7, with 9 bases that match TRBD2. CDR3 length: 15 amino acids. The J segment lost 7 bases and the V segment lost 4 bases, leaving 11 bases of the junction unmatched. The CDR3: CASSSRLAALVEQYF. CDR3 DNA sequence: TGTGCCAGCAGTTCCAGACTAGCGGCACTGGTGGAGCAGTACTTC.

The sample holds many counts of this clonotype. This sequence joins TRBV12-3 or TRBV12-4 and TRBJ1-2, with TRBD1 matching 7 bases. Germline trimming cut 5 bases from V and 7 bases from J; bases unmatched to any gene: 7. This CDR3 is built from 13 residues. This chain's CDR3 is CASSLRGLGGYTF. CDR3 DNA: TGTGCCAGCAGTCTGAGGGGGCTTGGTGGCTACACCTTC.

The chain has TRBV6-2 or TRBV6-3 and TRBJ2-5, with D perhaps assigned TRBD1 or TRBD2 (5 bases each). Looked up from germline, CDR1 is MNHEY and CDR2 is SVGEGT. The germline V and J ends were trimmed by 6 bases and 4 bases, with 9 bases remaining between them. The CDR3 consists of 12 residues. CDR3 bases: TGTGCCAGCAGGGCTGGGGGAGAGACCCAGTACTTC. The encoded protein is CASRAGGETQYF.

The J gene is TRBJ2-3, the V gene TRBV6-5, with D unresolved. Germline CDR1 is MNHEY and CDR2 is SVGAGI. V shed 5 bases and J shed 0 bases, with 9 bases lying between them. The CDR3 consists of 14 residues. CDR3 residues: CASSTGSSTDTQYF. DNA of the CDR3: TGTGCCAGCAGTACTGGATCTAGCACAGATACGCAGTATTTT.

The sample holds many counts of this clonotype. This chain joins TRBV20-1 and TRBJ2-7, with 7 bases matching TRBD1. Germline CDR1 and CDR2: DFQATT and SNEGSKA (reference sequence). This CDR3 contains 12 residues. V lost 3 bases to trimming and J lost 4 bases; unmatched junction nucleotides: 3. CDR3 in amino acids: CSASGDSYEQYF. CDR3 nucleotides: TGCAGTGCTAGCGGGGACAGTTACGAGCAGTACTTC.

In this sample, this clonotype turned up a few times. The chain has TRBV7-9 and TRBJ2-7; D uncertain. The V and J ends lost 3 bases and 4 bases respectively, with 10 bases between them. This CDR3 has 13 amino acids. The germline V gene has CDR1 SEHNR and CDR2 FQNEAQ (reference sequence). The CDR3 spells CASSFPTEYEQYF. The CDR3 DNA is TGTGCCAGCAGCTTCCCTACAGAGTACGAGCAGTACTTC.

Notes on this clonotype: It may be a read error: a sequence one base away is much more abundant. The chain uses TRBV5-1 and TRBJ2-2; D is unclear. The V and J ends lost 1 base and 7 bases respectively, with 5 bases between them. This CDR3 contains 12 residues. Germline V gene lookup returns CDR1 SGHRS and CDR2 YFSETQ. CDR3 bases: TGCGCCAGCAGCTTGAGGTTCGGGGAGCTGTTTTTT. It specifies CASSLRFGELFF.

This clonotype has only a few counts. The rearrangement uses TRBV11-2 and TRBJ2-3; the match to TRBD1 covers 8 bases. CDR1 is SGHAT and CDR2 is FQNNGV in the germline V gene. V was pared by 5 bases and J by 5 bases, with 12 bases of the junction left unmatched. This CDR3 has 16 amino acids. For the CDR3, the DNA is TGTGCCAGCAGCCCTCCTCAGGGGGCGCGTGTAGATACGCAGTATTTT. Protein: CASSPPQGARVDTQYF.

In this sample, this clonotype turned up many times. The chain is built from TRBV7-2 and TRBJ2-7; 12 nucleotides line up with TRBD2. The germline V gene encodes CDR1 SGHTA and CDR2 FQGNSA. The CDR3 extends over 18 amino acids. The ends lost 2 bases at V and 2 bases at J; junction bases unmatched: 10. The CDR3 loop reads CASSLLGTSGRYTYEQYF. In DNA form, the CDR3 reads TGTGCCAGCAGCTTACTTGGGACTAGCGGGCGCTACACCTACGAGCAGTACTTC.

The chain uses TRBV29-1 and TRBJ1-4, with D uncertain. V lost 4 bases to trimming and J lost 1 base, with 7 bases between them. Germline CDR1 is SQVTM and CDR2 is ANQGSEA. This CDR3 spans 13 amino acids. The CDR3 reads CSVGGRTNEKLFF. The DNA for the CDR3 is TGCAGCGTTGGAGGCCGAACTAATGAAAAACTGTTTTTT.

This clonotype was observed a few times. CDR3 bases: TGTGCCAGCAGCCAGCGCGACAGGGGGGTCTCCTACGAGCAGTACTTC. It specifies CASSQRDRGVSYEQYF. The chain has TRBV4-2 and TRBJ2-7, with 9 bases that match TRBD1. Losses at the gene ends were 3 bases for V and 0 bases for J; bases not matched to a gene: 6. CDR3 length: 16 residues. Germline CDR1 LGHNA, CDR2 YNFKEQ.